The 29 T cell receptor beta chains below were found in one sample sequenced in a study of cytomegalovirus exposure and HLA in healthy donors (dated by TCRdb to 2016 to 2017). Library prep was done by the immunoSEQ multiplex PCR assay. For the multiplex PCR, a mixture combining 60 forward primers for TCR Vbeta segments and 13 reverse primers for TCR Jbeta segments was used. Drawn from immuneACCESS, this table holds only the in-frame rearrangements with V and J called that TCRdb kept. Clones are partly lost; checked studies trace under half to an unresolved V gene and leave the rest unexplained. The sample records about 150,000 clones, about four fifths of which are singletons. About 4.3% of the sample comes from the top ten. The sample comprised PBMCs. The receptors originated from a woman between 35 and 50 years old in good health and CMV-seropositive.

CDR3 residues: CAWSVLYRGEAFF. The CDR3 DNA sequence: TGTGCCTGGAGTGTATTATATAGGGGTGAAGCTTTCTTT. This chain joins TRBV30 and TRBJ1-1; D is possibly TRBD1 (5 bases). Trimming cost V 0 bases and J 7 bases, with 12 bases left between them. Germline CDR1 reads GTSNPN; CDR2 reads SVGIG (reference sequence). CDR3 length equals 13 residues. Complete variable domain (other parts from reference TRBV30 and TRBJ1-1): SQTIHQWPATLVQPVGSPLSLECTVEGTSNPNLYWYRQAAGRGLQLLFYSVGIGQISSEVPQNLSASRPQDRQFILSSKKLLLSDSGFYLCAWSVLYRGEAFFGQGTRLTVV.

The chain combines TRBV5-4 with TRBJ2-5; 9 nucleotides agree with TRBD1. With V trimmed by 0 bases and J by 2 bases, 2 bases remained unmatched. Germline V gives CDR1 SGHNT, CDR2 YYREEE (reference sequence). This CDR3 is built from 15 residues. The CDR3 sequence: CASSLGGTGQETQYF. CDR3 bases: TGTGCCAGCAGCTTGGGTGGGACAGGGCAAGAGACCCAGTACTTC.

The V call is TRBV2, the J call TRBJ2-7; 8 bases line up with TRBD2. Germline CDR1 SNHLY, CDR2 FYNNEI. The length of the CDR3 is 14 residues. V lost 7 bases to trimming and J lost 0 bases; unmatched junction nucleotides: 5. For the CDR3, the DNA is TGTGCCAGCAACTTAGCGGGACCCTCCTACGAGCAGTACTTC. It yields the protein CASNLAGPSYEQYF.

V and J are TRBV28 and TRBJ1-5, with 9 bases that match TRBD1. J was trimmed by 5 bases and V by 5 bases; bases with no gene match: 4. The V gene's germline CDR1 is MDHEN and CDR2 SYDVKM. The CDR3 extends over 14 amino acids. The CDR3 DNA is TGTGCCAGCAGTCCAACAGGGGGCTATCAGCCCCAGCATTTT. This encodes CASSPTGGYQPQHF.

This clone was seen a few times. The DNA for the CDR3 is TGCGCCAGCAGCTTGGCTCTAAGCGGAACCACAGATACGCAGTATTTT. Its translation: CASSLALSGTTDTQYF. J is TRBJ2-3 and V is TRBV5-1; a weak D match, TRBD2 (5 bases). V lost 0 bases, J lost 2 bases, and 13 bases lay in between. From germline, CDR1 is SGHRS and CDR2 YFSETQ. This CDR3 is 16 amino acids long.

The chain joins TRBV5-5 to TRBJ2-7, with 8 positions matching TRBD1. This CDR3 spans 15 amino acids. V was clipped by 1 base and J by 3 bases; unmatched bases: 6. The germline V gene encodes CDR1 SGHKS and CDR2 YYEKEE (reference sequence). CDR3 DNA: TGTGCCAGCAGCTTGTTGTGGACAGGGAACTACGAGCAGTACTTC. This codes for CASSLLWTGNYEQYF.

This rearrangement joins TRBV4-1 to TRBJ2-3; 10 bases are a match to TRBD2. Germline lookup yields CDR1 MGHRA and CDR2 YSYEKL. After removal of 4 bases from V and 0 bases from J, the junction contained 4 bases not matched to a gene. The CDR3 consists of 16 residues. This chain's CDR3 is CASSRPGLASTDTQYF. In DNA, the CDR3 is TGCGCCAGCAGCCGGCCGGGACTAGCGAGCACAGATACGCAGTATTTT.

Only a few counts were recorded for this clone. V is TRBV19 and J is TRBJ1-5; 8 nucleotides agree with TRBD1. This CDR3 has 17 residues. The J segment lost 3 bases and the V segment lost 6 bases, leaving 13 bases of the junction unmatched. CDR1 and CDR2 (germline): LNHDA, SQIVND (reference sequence). In DNA, the CDR3 is TGTGCCAGTAGACCCGACAGGGGTGGTTATGACAATCAGCCCCAGCATTTT. Protein sequence: CASRPDRGGYDNQPQHF.

The rearrangement links TRBV28 to TRBJ2-2; D gene ambiguous. Trimming pared 3 bases from V and 0 bases from J, leaving 8 bases between. CDR3 length equals 15 residues. Germline V lookup: CDR1 MDHEN, CDR2 SYDVKM. The CDR3 loop is CASSFPPANTGELFF. The CDR3 nucleotides are TGTGCCAGCAGTTTCCCCCCCGCGAACACCGGGGAGCTGTTTTTT.

The J gene is TRBJ2-2, the V gene TRBV2; no clear D. The germline V and J ends were trimmed by 7 bases and 5 bases, with 14 bases remaining between them. Germline CDR1 and CDR2: SNHLY and FYNNEI. The CDR3 consists of 14 residues. CDR3 in DNA: TGTGCCAGCACGACCGCCCCGAGGACCGGGGAGCTGTTTTTT. Protein sequence: CASTTAPRTGELFF.

This clone was seen more than once but under ten times. V gene TRBV6-6 combines with J gene TRBJ1-1; D remains unclear. CDR3 length equals 13 residues. Deletions cut 0 bases from V and 4 bases from J, with 6 bases between. From germline, CDR1 is MNHNY and CDR2 SVGAGI (reference sequence). For the CDR3, the DNA is TGTGCCAGCAGTTACTCGACTGGCACTGAAGCTTTCTTT. Amino acids: CASSYSTGTEAFF.

V usage is TRBV11-2 and J usage is TRBJ2-2, with 10 bases identical to TRBD2. The CDR3 totals 16 residues. J gave up 6 bases and V 2 bases, and 6 bases lay outside the gene matches. CDR1 SGHAT and CDR2 FQNNGV come from the germline V gene. CDR3 in amino acids: CASSLSELAGAGELFF. The CDR3 coding sequence is TGTGCCAGCAGCTTATCTGAGCTAGCGGGGGCCGGGGAGCTGTTTTTT.

The chain is built from TRBV12-5 and TRBJ2-1; 9 bases fit TRBD1. CDR1 is LGHNT, CDR2 FRNRAP, per germline. The CDR3 sequence is 15 residues long. V was pared by 5 bases and J by 5 bases, with 7 bases of the junction left unmatched. The CDR3 loop is CASGPGTGIHNEQFF. CDR3 DNA: TGTGCTAGTGGTCCCGGGACAGGGATCCACAATGAGCAGTTCTTC. Full variable domain (rest looked up from reference TRBV12-5 and TRBJ2-1): DARVTQTPRHKVTEMGQEVTMRCQPILGHNTVFWYRQTMMQGLELLAYFRNRAPLDDSGMPKDRFSAEMPDATLATLKIQPSEPRDSAVYFCASGPGTGIHNEQFFGPGTRLTVL.

The chain links TRBV5-4 to TRBJ2-5, with TRBD2 identical over 8 bases. V was pared by 4 bases and J by 5 bases, with 10 bases of the junction left unmatched. From germline, CDR1 is SGHNT and CDR2 YYREEE (reference sequence). The CDR3 has 15 residues. The DNA of the CDR3 is TGTGCCAGCAGCCCGGATGGGACTAGTCACGAGACCCAGTACTTC. Its protein is CASSPDGTSHETQYF.

The rearrangement links TRBV18 to TRBJ2-1; 10 bases map to TRBD2. CDR3 length equals 14 residues. The J segment lost 9 bases and the V segment lost 0 bases, leaving 2 bases of the junction unmatched. The germline V gene has CDR1 KGHSH and CDR2 LQKENI. As DNA, the CDR3 is TGTGCCAGCTCACCACCCCTAGCGGGAGTTGAGCAGTTCTTC. This codes for CASSPPLAGVEQFF.

The gene calls are TRBV7-8 and TRBJ2-3, with 8 nucleotides matching TRBD2. Germline CDR1 is SGHVS and CDR2 is FQNEAQ. CDR3 length: 14 residues. Germline trimming cut 6 bases from V and 6 bases from J; bases unmatched to any gene: 8. CDR3 loop: CASSETSARDTQYF. The CDR3 DNA reads as TGTGCCAGCAGTGAGACTAGCGCTAGGGATACGCAGTATTTT.

This chain joins TRBV28 and TRBJ1-1, with a weak D call TRBD1 (5 bases). Trimming pared 6 bases from V and 1 base from J, leaving 12 bases between. The CDR3 length is 14 residues. Germline V gene data show CDR1 as MDHEN and CDR2 as SYDVKM. Here the CDR3 DNA reads TGTGCCAGCAGCCCCGGCGGGGGGAACACTGAAGCTTTCTTT. This sequence encodes CASSPGGGNTEAFF.

This chain links TRBV30 with TRBJ2-5, with D perhaps assigned TRBD1 or TRBD2 (5 bases each). The germline CDR1 and CDR2 sequences are GTSNPN and SVGIG (reference sequence). This CDR3 region has 12 residues. V shed 8 bases and J shed 13 bases, with 23 bases lying between them. CDR3 region: CAGTRLGGARYF. In nucleotides, the CDR3 is TGTGCCGGGACGCGGCTTGGTGGCGCCCGGTACTTC.

This clone was seen once. This sequence joins TRBV11-2 and TRBJ1-5; a weak D match, TRBD1 (5 bases). The CDR3 extends over 14 amino acids. Germline lookup yields CDR1 SGHAT and CDR2 FQNNGV. Trimming cost V 1 base and J 5 bases, with 9 bases left between them. CDR3 loop: CASSLGLGHQPQHF. The CDR3 nucleotides read TGTGCCAGCAGCTTAGGTTTGGGGCATCAGCCCCAGCATTTT.

The chain employs TRBV5-8 and TRBJ2-1, with 12 positions matching TRBD1. The CDR3 runs to 15 residues. The germline CDR1 and CDR2 sequences are SGHTS and YDEGEE. V lost 5 bases to trimming and J lost 9 bases; unmatched junction nucleotides: 9. The CDR3 nucleotides read TGTGCCAGCAGTCCCGGGACAGGGGGCTTAGGTGAGCAGTTCTTC. This gives the protein CASSPGTGGLGEQFF. Complete variable domain (other parts from reference TRBV5-8 and TRBJ2-1): EAGVTQSPTHLIKTRGQQATLRCSPISGHTSVYWYQQALGLGLQFLLWYDEGEERNRGNFPPRFSGRQFPNYSSELNVNALELEDSALYLCASSPGTGGLGEQFFGPGTRLTVL.

The rearrangement uses TRBV28 and TRBJ1-1, with no clear D. CDR1 MDHEN and CDR2 SYDVKM come from the germline V gene. This CDR3 comprises 12 residues. The V and J ends lost 6 bases and 5 bases respectively, with 10 bases between them. CDR3 loop: CASRLTRTEAFF. The CDR3 coding sequence is TGTGCCAGCAGGTTGACGCGGACTGAAGCTTTCTTT.

The chain uses TRBV9 and TRBJ1-6; 8 nucleotides match TRBD1. The trim removed 5 bases at V and 10 bases at J, leaving 2 bases unmatched. The germline V gene has CDR1 SGDLS and CDR2 YYNGEE. The CDR3 contains 12 residues. CDR3 protein: CASSQGASPLHF. The CDR3 bases are TGTGCCAGCAGTCAGGGGGCGTCACCCCTCCACTTT.

This clone was counted a single time. The chain recombines TRBV5-1 with TRBJ2-7, with D unclear. With 7 bases removed from V and 5 bases from J, the gap between germline ends came to 13 bases. Germline values: CDR1 SGHRS, CDR2 YFSETQ. CDR3 length: 12 amino acids. The CDR3, as DNA: TGCGCCAGCGGTCAGACTTGGGACGAGCAGTACTTC. Amino acids: CASGQTWDEQYF.

The V gene is TRBV18, the J gene TRBJ1-1; TRBD1 is a possible D gene (6 bases). In germline, CDR1 is KGHSH, CDR2 LQKENI. Trimming left V 3 bases short and J 0 bases short, with 17 bases between. CDR3 length: 17 residues. The CDR3 sequence: CASSPQPKWDMNTEAFF. As DNA, the CDR3 is TGTGCCAGCTCACCCCAACCGAAATGGGACATGAACACTGAAGCTTTCTTT.

A word on this clone: At one boundary the junction diverges from the germline segment, which might be a read error. The chain recombines TRBV6-5 with TRBJ2-7; D gene ambiguous. Germline assignment: CDR1 MNHEY and CDR2 SVGAGI. The CDR3 has 11 residues. The CDR3 is CASSPPYGQYF. CDR3 coding DNA: TGTGCCAGCAGCCCCCCCTACGGGCAGTACTTC.

The chain links TRBV28 to TRBJ1-4, with D perhaps matching TRBD1 (6 bases). The CDR3 is 15 amino acids. Trimming left V 5 bases short and J 5 bases short, with 15 bases between. From germline, CDR1 is MDHEN and CDR2 SYDVKM. The CDR3 nucleotides are TGTGCCAGCAGTCCCCCGGACAGACGCAATGAAAAACTGTTTTTT. Translated: CASSPPDRRNEKLFF.

The gene calls are TRBV19 and TRBJ2-1, with 7 bases that match TRBD1. CDR3 length: 13 residues. V dropped 10 bases and J dropped 0; count of bases not matched to a gene: 3. Germline loops: CDR1 LNHDA, CDR2 SQIVND (reference sequence). CDR3 residues: CATGQSSYNEQFF. The CDR3 bases are TGTGCCACGGGACAGAGCTCCTACAATGAGCAGTTCTTC. The whole variable domain, remainder taken from reference TRBV19 and TRBJ2-1, is DGGITQSPKYLFRKEGQNVTLSCEQNLNHDAMYWYRQDPGQGLRLIYYSQIVNDFQKGDIAEGYSVSREKKESFPLTVTSAQKNPTAFYLCATGQSSYNEQFFGPGTRLTVL.

The chain uses TRBV11-2 and TRBJ2-1, with 8 bases fitting TRBD2. From germline, CDR1 is SGHAT and CDR2 FQNNGV. Germline trimming cut 5 bases from V and 8 bases from J; bases unmatched to any gene: 8. CDR3 size: 14 residues. CDR3 bases: TGTGCCAGCAGCGCGACTAGCGTAGGGCATGAGCAGTTCTTC. Translating it yields CASSATSVGHEQFF.

The chain couples TRBV28 to TRBJ1-3; 12 bases line up with TRBD1. The V and J ends lost 5 bases and 1 base, in that order; junction bases with no gene match: 3. Germline-derived CDR1 and CDR2 are MDHEN and SYDVKM. The CDR3 has 16 residues. CDR3 DNA: TGTGCCAGCAGTCTGGGACAGGGGGCGTCTGGAAACACCATATATTTT. Protein sequence: CASSLGQGASGNTIYF.